This entry concerns a single TCR beta chain. Its antigen is not identified. These data belong to a study of cytotoxic CD8 clonotypes in ibrutinib-treated CLL. On the study more broadly: The patient breakdown showed 11 relapsed/refractory and approximately 15 treatment-naive cases, with 17 IGHV unmutated. Whole-study findings and limits: Clonotypes that were public were uncommon, and they contracted or stayed stable on treatment. Baseline-level clonality went beyond age-matched healthy donors and moved in step with circulating CD8+ T-cell counts.

Trimming took off 5 bases at V and 10 bases at J, with 13 bases between the two ends. In germline, CDR1 is SGHAT, CDR2 FQNNGV. The CDR3 is made up of 12 amino acids. Libraries were prepared by immunoSEQ multiplex PCR; TCRdb keeps only in-frame clonotypes and omits some of them. Of 150,000 or so clones in the sample, 84% are singletons; the top ten hold 3.5% to 5.5%. The chain employs TRBV11-2 and TRBJ2-3; D gene uncertain. Source: PBMCs, taken after 24 months of ibrutinib treatment. This TCR was sampled from a human donor with chronic lymphocytic leukemia. CDR3 sequence (DNA): TGTGCCAGCAGCCGAGATTCAAGCGCGCAGTATTTT. It specifies CASSRDSSAQYF.